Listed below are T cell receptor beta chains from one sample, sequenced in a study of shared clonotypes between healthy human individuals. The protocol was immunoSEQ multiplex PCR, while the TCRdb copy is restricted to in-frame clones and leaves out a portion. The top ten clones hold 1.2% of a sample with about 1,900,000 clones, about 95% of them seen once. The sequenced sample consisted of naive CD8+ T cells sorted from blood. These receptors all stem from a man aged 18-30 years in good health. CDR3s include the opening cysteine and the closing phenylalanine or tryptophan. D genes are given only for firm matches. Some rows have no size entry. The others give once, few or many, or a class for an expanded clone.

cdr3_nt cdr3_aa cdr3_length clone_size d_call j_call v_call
TGTGCCAGCAGCGTATCGGGACAGGGGGTCTACGAGCAGTACTTC CASSVSGQGVYEQYF 15 - TRBD1 TRBJ2-7 TRBV9
TGCAGCGTTGAAGGGGCTAGCGGGAGGGCCGGACACGAGCAGTACTTC CSVEGASGRAGHEQYF 16 - TRBD2 TRBJ2-7 TRBV29-1
TGTGCCAGCAGCTCCCGGGACGACCTCTACGAGCAGTACTTC CASSSRDDLYEQYF 14 - - TRBJ2-7 TRBV5-4
TGCAGTGCTAGAGGGTTGGAGACCCAGTACTTC CSARGLETQYF 11 - - TRBJ2-5 TRBV20-1
TGTGCCAGCAGCTTGGTGGGGTATGGCAATCAGCCCCAGCATTTT CASSLVGYGNQPQHF 15 - - TRBJ1-5 TRBV5-5
TGTGCCAGCAGTCCGTACAACGGGGGGCTTAATGAGCAGTTCTTC CASSPYNGGLNEQFF 15 - - TRBJ2-1 TRBV27
TGCGCCAGCAGCCAGGGGATCGGGGTAATGATGGAGACCCAGTACTTC CASSQGIGVMMETQYF 16 - - TRBJ2-5 TRBV4-1
TGCGCCAGCAGCTTGGGACAGGAAGCAACTAATGAAAAACTGTTTTTT CASSLGQEATNEKLFF 16 - - TRBJ1-4 TRBV5-1
TGTGCCAGCAGGACGGCCACTAATGAAAAACTGTTTTTT CASRTATNEKLFF 13 - - TRBJ1-4 TRBV6-1
TGTGCCACCGGGGCGGCTAACTCCTACAATGAGCAGTTCTTC CATGAANSYNEQFF 14 - - TRBJ2-1 TRBV2
TGTGCCTGGAGTGACCCTATTAGCGGGAGGGGCTACGAGCAGTACTTC CAWSDPISGRGYEQYF 16 - TRBD2 TRBJ2-7 TRBV30
TGTGCCAGTAGTATAGATCTCGAGGGTTGGGGCTACACCTTC CASSIDLEGWGYTF 14 - - TRBJ1-2 TRBV19
TGTGCCAGCAGTGAATTGGAGGGGACAGGGGACTACGAGCAGTACTTC CASSELEGTGDYEQYF 16 - TRBD1 TRBJ2-7 TRBV25-1
TGTGCCAGCAGTTCCTCAGGGCCCGGGGAGCTGTTTTTT CASSSSGPGELFF 13 - - TRBJ2-2 TRBV2
TGCGCCAGCAGCCGACCACTAGCGGGGGCACAAGAGACCCAGTACTTC CASSRPLAGAQETQYF 16 - TRBD2 TRBJ2-5 TRBV5-1
TGCGCCAGCAGCCAAGATCCATCCGGGCAAATGAACACTGAAGCTTTCTTT CASSQDPSGQMNTEAFF 17 - - TRBJ1-1 TRBV4-1
TGTGCCAGCAGTGAAGGAGGGGGCTACGGCTACACCTTC CASSEGGGYGYTF 13 - TRBD1 TRBJ1-2 TRBV6-1
TGTGCCAGCAGTCCCACGGGGTCGGGGAACACTGAAGCTTTCTTT CASSPTGSGNTEAFF 15 - - TRBJ1-1 TRBV27
TGTGCCAGCACCCAGTCGGGATCGAACACTGAAGCTTTCTTT CASTQSGSNTEAFF 14 - - TRBJ1-1 TRBV25-1
TGTGCCAGCAGTACAGGGTACGAGCAGTACTTC CASSTGYEQYF 11 - - TRBJ2-7 TRBV2
TGTGCCAGCGGTGGACAGGGGGAGTTGGATGGCTACACCTTC CASGGQGELDGYTF 14 - TRBD1 TRBJ1-2 TRBV6-5
TGTGCCAGCAGCTTCCCACTAGCGGGGGGCACAGATACGCAGTATTTT CASSFPLAGGTDTQYF 16 once TRBD2 TRBJ2-3 TRBV28
TGTGCCAGCAGCTCCCTGGCCTTGAACACTGAAGCTTTCTTT CASSSLALNTEAFF 14 - - TRBJ1-1 TRBV5-4
TGCGCCAGCAGCCTGCGGGGGCCGGTGGATGAGCAGTTCTTC CASSLRGPVDEQFF 14 - - TRBJ2-1 TRBV5-1
TGTGCCAGCAGTGAAACAGGGAAGAACACCGGGGAGCTGTTTTTT CASSETGKNTGELFF 15 - - TRBJ2-2 TRBV21-1
TGTGCCAGCAGCGCAAAGCGGTCGGGCACCGGGGAGCTGTTTTTT CASSAKRSGTGELFF 15 - - TRBJ2-2 TRBV9
TGTGCCAGCAGGTACAGCTATGGCTACACCTTC CASRYSYGYTF 11 - - TRBJ1-2 TRBV6-6
TGTGCCATACCCAGAGAGGCGTTGGACACTGAAGCTTTCTTT CAIPREALDTEAFF 14 - - TRBJ1-1 TRBV27
TGCGCCAGCAGCCAAGAAAGGGGGTCGGTTGGCTACACCTTC CASSQERGSVGYTF 14 - - TRBJ1-2 TRBV4-1
TGCGCCAGCAGCCAAGGCGGACTAGAAGGTTTTACCGGGGAGCTGTTTTTT CASSQGGLEGFTGELFF 17 - TRBD2 TRBJ2-2 TRBV4-1
TGTGCCAGCAGTGAATTTCTCCAGGGCGGAAACTATGGCTACACCTTC CASSEFLQGGNYGYTF 16 - - TRBJ1-2 TRBV6-1